The rows below give T cell receptor beta chains drawn from one sample of a study of OX40 agonist ivuxolimab in advanced cancers. Assay: immunoSEQ multiplex PCR; the TCRdb copy retains only in-frame clones and omits some. The sample lists some 68,000 clones, approximately 90% occurring once. Sequenced material: CD4+ or CD8+ T cells sorted from blood, taken in a trial of the OX40 agonist ivuxolimab. The receptor source for this set is an adult with an advanced solid tumor such as melanoma, head and neck, liver or kidney cancer. Each CDR3 is given with its conserved first and last residue. The D gene is left open where the match is weak. Clone size, where shown, is once, few, many, or a class for clones that have expanded.

v_call: TRBV7-9; cdr3_length: 15; clone_size: once; d_call: -; j_call: TRBJ1-4; cdr3_aa: CASSFGRGENEKLFF; cdr3_nt: TGTGCCAGCAGCTTTGGACGGGGAGAGAATGAAAAACTGTTTTTT
v_call: TRBV13; cdr3_length: 15; clone_size: once; d_call: -; j_call: TRBJ2-5; cdr3_aa: CASSLGDRRQETQYF; cdr3_nt: TGTGCCAGCAGCTTAGGCGACAGACGACAAGAGACCCAGTACTTC
v_call: TRBV2; cdr3_length: 13; clone_size: -; d_call: TRBD1; j_call: TRBJ2-5; cdr3_aa: CASTWTGEETQYF; cdr3_nt: TGTGCCAGCACCTGGACAGGGGAAGAGACCCAGTACTTC
v_call: TRBV15; cdr3_length: 16; clone_size: -; d_call: TRBD1; j_call: TRBJ2-2; cdr3_aa: CATSRERTGGNGELFF; cdr3_nt: TGTGCCACCAGCAGAGAGCGGACAGGGGGCAACGGGGAGCTGTTTTTT
v_call: TRBV6-5; cdr3_length: 13; clone_size: -; d_call: -; j_call: TRBJ2-5; cdr3_aa: CASSTPRGETQYF; cdr3_nt: TGTGCCAGCAGTACGCCCCGCGGGGAGACCCAGTACTTC
v_call: TRBV6-5; cdr3_length: 14; clone_size: -; d_call: TRBD1; j_call: TRBJ1-2; cdr3_aa: CASSRDRTNYGYTF; cdr3_nt: TGTGCCAGCAGCCGGGACAGAACGAACTATGGCTACACCTTC
v_call: TRBV19; cdr3_length: 15; clone_size: -; d_call: -; j_call: TRBJ1-5; cdr3_aa: CASSTGDHSNQPQHF; cdr3_nt: TGTGCCAGTAGTACAGGGGACCATAGCAATCAGCCCCAGCATTTT
v_call: TRBV6-5; cdr3_length: 16; clone_size: -; d_call: TRBD1; j_call: TRBJ2-2; cdr3_aa: CASSYGGQGLPGELFF; cdr3_nt: TGTGCCAGCAGTTACGGGGGACAGGGGCTCCCCGGGGAGCTGTTTTTT
v_call: TRBV15; cdr3_length: 13; clone_size: -; d_call: -; j_call: TRBJ2-7; cdr3_aa: CATSGDPWAEQYF; cdr3_nt: TGTGCCACCAGCGGTGATCCGTGGGCCGAGCAGTACTTC
v_call: TRBV11-3; cdr3_length: 15; clone_size: -; d_call: -; j_call: TRBJ1-4; cdr3_aa: CASSVSGKSREKLFF; cdr3_nt: TGTGCCAGCAGCGTTTCAGGGAAGTCGAGAGAAAAACTGTTTTTT
v_call: TRBV7-3; cdr3_length: 14; clone_size: -; d_call: -; j_call: TRBJ2-5; cdr3_aa: CASSRGSSVETQYF; cdr3_nt: TGTGCCAGCAGCCGCGGCTCTAGCGTAGAGACCCAGTACTTC
v_call: TRBV5-8; cdr3_length: 16; clone_size: -; d_call: -; j_call: TRBJ2-6; cdr3_aa: CASSLLGGPGANVLTF; cdr3_nt: TGTGCCAGCAGCTTGCTGGGGGGGCCTGGGGCCAACGTCCTGACTTTC
v_call: TRBV19; cdr3_length: 16; clone_size: -; d_call: -; j_call: TRBJ1-2; cdr3_aa: CASSIKASATNYGYTF; cdr3_nt: TGTGCCAGTAGTATAAAGGCAAGTGCCACTAACTATGGCTACACCTTC
v_call: TRBV5-1; cdr3_length: 14; clone_size: -; d_call: -; j_call: TRBJ1-3; cdr3_aa: CASRGDRSGNTIYF; cdr3_nt: TGCGCCAGCAGGGGCGATCGCTCTGGAAACACCATATATTTT
v_call: TRBV10-2; cdr3_length: 14; clone_size: -; d_call: TRBD1; j_call: TRBJ1-3; cdr3_aa: CASSAGQEGNTIYF; cdr3_nt: TGCGCCAGCAGCGCGGGACAGGAGGGAAACACCATATATTTT
v_call: TRBV2; cdr3_length: 17; clone_size: -; d_call: -; j_call: TRBJ2-4; cdr3_aa: CASSDPFGRQGKNIQYF; cdr3_nt: TGTGCCAGCAGTGACCCATTTGGGAGGCAGGGGAAAAACATTCAGTACTTC
v_call: TRBV6-6; cdr3_length: 13; clone_size: -; d_call: -; j_call: TRBJ1-1; cdr3_aa: CASSYRDGVQAFF; cdr3_nt: TGTGCCAGCAGTTACCGGGACGGCGTGCAAGCTTTCTTT
v_call: TRBV6-4; cdr3_length: 14; clone_size: -; d_call: TRBD1; j_call: TRBJ1-2; cdr3_aa: CASTAPDRVYGYTF; cdr3_nt: TGTGCCAGTACTGCCCCAGACAGGGTTTATGGCTACACCTTC
v_call: TRBV7-7; cdr3_length: 15; clone_size: once; d_call: TRBD1; j_call: TRBJ2-3; cdr3_aa: CASSPGTGYTDTQYF; cdr3_nt: TGTGCCAGCAGCCCTGGGACAGGATACACAGATACGCAGTATTTT
v_call: TRBV28; cdr3_length: 11; clone_size: -; d_call: TRBD1; j_call: TRBJ2-7; cdr3_aa: CASSYGTGVYF; cdr3_nt: TGTGCCAGCAGTTACGGGACAGGGGTATACTTC
v_call: TRBV13; cdr3_length: 12; clone_size: -; d_call: -; j_call: TRBJ2-3; cdr3_aa: CASSLRGDTQYF; cdr3_nt: TGTGCCAGCAGCTTAAGGGGCGATACGCAGTATTTT
v_call: TRBV5-6; cdr3_length: 11; clone_size: few; d_call: -; j_call: TRBJ2-7; cdr3_aa: CASSLENEQYF; cdr3_nt: TGTGCCAGCAGCTTAGAAAACGAGCAGTACTTC
v_call: TRBV11-3; cdr3_length: 19; clone_size: -; d_call: -; j_call: TRBJ1-2; cdr3_aa: CASSLLELKPTYLNYGYTF; cdr3_nt: TGTGCCAGCAGCTTATTAGAGCTCAAGCCCACCTATTTGAACTATGGCTACACCTTC
v_call: TRBV19; cdr3_length: 13; clone_size: -; d_call: -; j_call: TRBJ2-3; cdr3_aa: CASGSLAGDTQYF; cdr3_nt: TGTGCCTCCGGCAGTCTGGCCGGAGATACGCAGTATTTT
v_call: TRBV27; cdr3_length: 14; clone_size: -; d_call: TRBD1; j_call: TRBJ2-7; cdr3_aa: CASSVGQGYYEQYF; cdr3_nt: TGTGCCAGCAGTGTTGGACAGGGCTACTACGAGCAGTACTTC
v_call: TRBV6-6; cdr3_length: 14; clone_size: -; d_call: TRBD1; j_call: TRBJ1-3; cdr3_aa: CASRDRVGGNTIYF; cdr3_nt: TGTGCCAGCCGGGACAGGGTGGGAGGAAACACCATATATTTT
v_call: TRBV2; cdr3_length: 16; clone_size: -; d_call: -; j_call: TRBJ1-4; cdr3_aa: CASSQRGIATNEKLFF; cdr3_nt: TGTGCCAGCAGTCAAAGGGGTATAGCAACTAATGAAAAACTGTTTTTT
v_call: TRBV11-3; cdr3_length: 15; clone_size: -; d_call: TRBD2; j_call: TRBJ2-1; cdr3_aa: CASSRASGTYNEQFF; cdr3_nt: TGTGCCAGCAGTCGAGCTAGCGGGACCTACAATGAGCAGTTCTTC
v_call: TRBV5-1; cdr3_length: 14; clone_size: -; d_call: -; j_call: TRBJ1-1; cdr3_aa: CASSLGGMNTEAFF; cdr3_nt: TGCGCCAGCAGCTTGGGAGGGATGAACACTGAAGCTTTCTTT
v_call: TRBV28; cdr3_length: 16; clone_size: -; d_call: -; j_call: TRBJ1-1; cdr3_aa: CASSTSLGAMNTEAFF; cdr3_nt: TGTGCCAGCAGTACTTCTCTGGGGGCCATGAACACTGAAGCTTTCTTT
v_call: TRBV5-4; cdr3_length: 16; clone_size: -; d_call: TRBD2; j_call: TRBJ2-3; cdr3_aa: CASSLSSGGAGDTQYF; cdr3_nt: TGTGCCAGCAGCTTATCTAGCGGGGGGGCAGGAGATACGCAGTATTTT
v_call: TRBV6-1; cdr3_length: 14; clone_size: -; d_call: -; j_call: TRBJ1-1; cdr3_aa: CASSFQGSEEWAFF; cdr3_nt: TGTGCCAGCAGTTTTCAGGGGTCGGAAGAATGGGCTTTCTTT
v_call: TRBV28; cdr3_length: 14; clone_size: -; d_call: TRBD1; j_call: TRBJ2-5; cdr3_aa: CASSFHRGRETQYF; cdr3_nt: TGTGCCAGCAGTTTCCACAGGGGGCGTGAGACCCAGTACTTC
v_call: TRBV7-9; cdr3_length: 12; clone_size: -; d_call: -; j_call: TRBJ2-3; cdr3_aa: CASSRGTDTQYF; cdr3_nt: TGTGCCAGCAGCCGCGGCACAGATACGCAGTATTTT
v_call: TRBV10-3; cdr3_length: 14; clone_size: once; d_call: -; j_call: TRBJ1-2; cdr3_aa: CAISESEKGAGYTF; cdr3_nt: TGTGCCATCAGTGAGTCGGAGAAAGGGGCTGGCTACACCTTC
v_call: TRBV6-5; cdr3_length: 15; clone_size: once; d_call: TRBD2; j_call: TRBJ2-3; cdr3_aa: CASRPSGRAPDTQYF; cdr3_nt: TGTGCCAGCAGACCCAGCGGGAGGGCCCCAGATACGCAGTATTTT
v_call: TRBV5-1; cdr3_length: 15; clone_size: -; d_call: -; j_call: TRBJ2-5; cdr3_aa: CASLPQPGREETQYF; cdr3_nt: TGCGCCAGCCTACCTCAGCCGGGTAGGGAAGAGACCCAGTACTTC
v_call: TRBV5-4; cdr3_length: 14; clone_size: -; d_call: -; j_call: TRBJ2-1; cdr3_aa: CASSLQPTSNEQFF; cdr3_nt: TGTGCCAGCAGCTTGCAGCCGACTAGCAATGAGCAGTTCTTC
v_call: TRBV19; cdr3_length: 17; clone_size: -; d_call: TRBD1; j_call: TRBJ1-1; cdr3_aa: CASSRPDRGLGNTEAFF; cdr3_nt: TGTGCCAGTAGTCGACCGGACAGGGGGCTCGGGAACACTGAAGCTTTCTTT
v_call: TRBV18; cdr3_length: 11; clone_size: -; d_call: -; j_call: TRBJ1-1; cdr3_aa: CASSVSAEAFF; cdr3_nt: TGTGCCAGCTCCGTGTCGGCTGAAGCTTTCTTT
v_call: TRBV7-6; cdr3_length: 13; clone_size: -; d_call: -; j_call: TRBJ2-7; cdr3_aa: CASSLGLWDEQYF; cdr3_nt: TGTGCCAGCAGCTTAGGGTTGTGGGACGAGCAGTACTTC
v_call: TRBV7-8; cdr3_length: 16; clone_size: -; d_call: -; j_call: TRBJ1-1; cdr3_aa: CASSSGKQGFNTEAFF; cdr3_nt: TGTGCCAGCAGCTCCGGGAAACAGGGATTTAACACTGAAGCTTTCTTT
v_call: TRBV7-2; cdr3_length: 16; clone_size: -; d_call: TRBD1; j_call: TRBJ1-2; cdr3_aa: CASSSGGTGGSYGYTF; cdr3_nt: TGTGCCAGCAGCTCGGGCGGTACAGGGGGCTCCTATGGCTACACCTTC